This TCR beta chain was recovered during a study of T-cell reconstitution after alpha-beta-depleted transplantation in children. Notes on the study in general: Alpha-beta T cells about two months after transplant reportedly derived from several hundred expanded graft clones. When one year had passed after transplant, most T-cell counts and diversity came from newly produced T cells.

Worth noting for this clonotype: Its matching antigen is unknown.

Researchers prepared the TCRbeta library using unique molecular identifiers, the study reports. One entry per CDR3 protein, called by TCRdb with MiXCR from the PCR reads. The profile shows 84,000 or so distinct CDR3 sequences, about a sixth of them singletons. CDR1 is DFQATT and CDR2 is SNEGSKA in the germline V gene (reference sequence). V gave up 3 bases and J gave up 5 bases; unmatched junction bases: 2. The CDR3 sequence is 13 residues long. This TCR was sampled from a male patient aged 2 to 9 who had a stem cell transplant for acute lymphoblastic leukemia, so the T cells may come from the graft donor. The chain joins TRBV20-1 to TRBJ1-5; 9 bases are shared with TRBD1. The material was PBMCs, mostly from graft donor cells, obtained 180 days after TCRalphabeta/CD19-depleted stem cell transplant. CDR3 residues: CSARRQGDQPQHF. DNA of the CDR3: TGCAGTGCTAGGCGACAGGGGGATCAGCCCCAGCATTTT.